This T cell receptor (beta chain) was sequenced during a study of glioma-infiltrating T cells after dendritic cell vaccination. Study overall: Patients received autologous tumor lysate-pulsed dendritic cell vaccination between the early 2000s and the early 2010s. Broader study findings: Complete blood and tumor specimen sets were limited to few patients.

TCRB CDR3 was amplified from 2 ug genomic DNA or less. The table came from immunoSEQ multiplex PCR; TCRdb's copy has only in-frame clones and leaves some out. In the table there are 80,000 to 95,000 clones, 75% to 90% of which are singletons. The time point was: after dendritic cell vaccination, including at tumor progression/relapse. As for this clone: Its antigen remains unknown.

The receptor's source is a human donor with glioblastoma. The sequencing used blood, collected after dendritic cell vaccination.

The CDR3 region is CASSQAGVGSGQNLYEQYF. The DNA for the CDR3 is TGTGCCAGCAGTCAAGCGGGGGTGGGTTCGGGACAAAATCTATACGAGCAGTACTTC. This chain links TRBV28 with TRBJ2-7; 8 bases line up with TRBD2. The CDR3 length is 19 residues. Germline trimming cut 5 bases from V and 4 bases from J; bases unmatched to any gene: 22. The germline CDR1 and CDR2 sequences are MDHEN and SYDVKM.